This TCR beta chain derives from a study of CD8 T cells in Susac syndrome. Study background: Within the sequenced Susac syndrome patient group, 5 or 6 exhibited active disease and roughly 8 were in remission.

CDR3 length equals 13 residues. In germline, CDR1 is GTSNPN, CDR2 SVGIG (reference sequence). Between the trimmed V and J ends, which lost 7 bases and 4 bases, there was a span of 16 bases. An amount of RNA that ranged from about 0.45 to 1 ug was reverse transcribed with random hexamers. A multiplex approach, immunoSEQ multiplex PCR, amplified TCR beta CDR3 across 54 Vbeta and 13 Jbeta. TCRdb recomputed calls from the immunoSEQ multiplex PCR reads with MiXCR, one row per CDR3 protein. In the table there are some 200,000 distinct CDR3 sequences, under 97% of which are singletons. This clonotype originated in a human donor with Susac syndrome. Sample: CD4+ T cells from PBMCs. V is TRBV30 and J is TRBJ1-2, with D possibly being TRBD1 (6 bases). In DNA form, the CDR3 reads TGTGCCTTACAGGGAGGAGTAAGCTATGGCTACACCTTC. Translation gives CALQGGVSYGYTF.